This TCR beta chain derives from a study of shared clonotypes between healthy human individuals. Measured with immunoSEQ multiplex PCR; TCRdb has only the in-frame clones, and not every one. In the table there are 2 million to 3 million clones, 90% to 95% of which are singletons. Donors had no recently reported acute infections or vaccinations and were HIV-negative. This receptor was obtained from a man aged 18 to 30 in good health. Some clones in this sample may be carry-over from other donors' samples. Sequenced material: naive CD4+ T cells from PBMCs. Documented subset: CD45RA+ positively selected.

CDR3 in DNA: TGTGCCAGCAGGGACTCAGGGGGAGATGGCTACACCTTC. Translation: CASRDSGGDGYTF. The chain uses TRBV28 and TRBJ1-2; 7 nucleotides align to TRBD1. The CDR3 runs to 13 residues. Germline V CDR1 and CDR2: MDHEN, SYDVKM. V dropped 6 bases and J dropped 6; count of bases not matched to a gene: 7.